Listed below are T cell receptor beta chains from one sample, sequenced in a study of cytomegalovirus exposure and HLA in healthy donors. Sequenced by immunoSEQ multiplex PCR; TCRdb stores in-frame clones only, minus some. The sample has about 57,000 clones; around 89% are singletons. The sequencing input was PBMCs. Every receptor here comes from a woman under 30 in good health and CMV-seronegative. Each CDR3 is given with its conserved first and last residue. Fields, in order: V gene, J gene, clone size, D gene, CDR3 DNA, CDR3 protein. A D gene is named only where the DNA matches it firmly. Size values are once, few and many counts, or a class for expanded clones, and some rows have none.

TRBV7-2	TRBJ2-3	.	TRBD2	TGTGCCAGCAGCCCCCAGGCGGGAGGGAGAACAGATACGCAGTATTTT	CASSPQAGGRTDTQYF
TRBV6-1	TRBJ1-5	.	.	TGTGCCAGCAGTACTTATAGCAATCAGCCCCAGCATTTT	CASSTYSNQPQHF
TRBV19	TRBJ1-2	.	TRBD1	TGTGCCAGTAGCGTCCGGGACAGGGCCCTTGGCTACACCTTC	CASSVRDRALGYTF
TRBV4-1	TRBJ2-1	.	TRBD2	TGCGCCAGCAGCACAAAAGCGGGGGAACTAGCGGGAGGGAATGAGCAGTTCTTC	CASSTKAGELAGGNEQFF
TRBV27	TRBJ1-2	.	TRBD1	TGTGCCAGCAGTTTGTTAGGGGGCAACTATGGCTACACCTTC	CASSLLGGNYGYTF
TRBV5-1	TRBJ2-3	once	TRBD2	TGCGCCAGCAGCCCCCTCGGGGGGGCCCCAGATACGCAGTATTTT	CASSPLGGAPDTQYF
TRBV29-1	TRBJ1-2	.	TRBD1	TGCAGCGTTGAATCCAAAGGGACAGGACTCTTCTATGGCTACACCTTC	CSVESKGTGLFYGYTF
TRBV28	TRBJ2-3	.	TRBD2	TGTGCCAGCAGGGAAGCGGGGACTAGCGGCACAGATACGCAGTATTTT	CASREAGTSGTDTQYF
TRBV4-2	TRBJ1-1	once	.	TGTGCCAGCAGCCAAGGGGGGGAGGGGTTCCGTGAAGCTTTCTTT	CASSQGGEGFREAFF
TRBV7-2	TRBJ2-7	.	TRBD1	TGTGCCAGCAGCCGGACGGACAGGGCACTTTACGAGCAGTACTTC	CASSRTDRALYEQYF
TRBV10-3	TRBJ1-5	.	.	TGTGCCATCAGTGAGTACGGGGGGAACAATCAGCCCCAGCATTTT	CAISEYGGNNQPQHF
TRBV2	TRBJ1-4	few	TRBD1	TGTGCCAGCAGCCGTACCCGGGACAGGGACGAAAAACTGTTTTTT	CASSRTRDRDEKLFF
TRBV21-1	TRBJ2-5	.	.	TGTGCCAGCAGCCCCCGAGGCGACGCGGGCCAAGAGACCCAGTACTTC	CASSPRGDAGQETQYF
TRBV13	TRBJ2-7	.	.	TGTGCCAGCAGCCAAGGACAGTTCTACGAGCAGTACTTC	CASSQGQFYEQYF
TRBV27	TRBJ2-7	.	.	TGTGCCAGCAGGGGCGTCGAGCAGTACTTC	CASRGVEQYF
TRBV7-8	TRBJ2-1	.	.	TGTGCCAGCAGCTTAAGATTAGCCGGCTACAATGAGCAGTTCTTC	CASSLRLAGYNEQFF
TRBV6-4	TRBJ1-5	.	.	TGTGCCAGCAGTGGATGCAGGGGTCGCCTCTGGAGCAATCAGCCCCAGCATTTT	CASSGCRGRLWSNQPQHF
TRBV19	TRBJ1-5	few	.	TGTGCCAGTAGTATAGGCCCCAGGGCAGGGAACCAGCCCCAGCATTTT	CASSIGPRAGNQPQHF
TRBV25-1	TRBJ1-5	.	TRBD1	TGTGCCAGCAGTCCACAGGGGACCGCACCCGGGCCCCAGCATTTT	CASSPQGTAPGPQHF
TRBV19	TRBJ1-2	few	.	TGTGCCAGTAGTAATACGCCTTCAGGTGGCTACACCTTC	CASSNTPSGGYTF
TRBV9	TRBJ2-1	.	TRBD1	TGTGCCAGCAGCCCACGGGACAGATCCTACAATGAGCAGTTCTTC	CASSPRDRSYNEQFF
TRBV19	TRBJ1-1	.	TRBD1	TGTGCCACCAGGGGGCAGAACACTGAAGCTTTCTTT	CATRGQNTEAFF
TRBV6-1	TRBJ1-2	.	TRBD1	TGTGCCAGCAGGTCGTCTGACAGGGCCGCCTATGGCTACACCTTC	CASRSSDRAAYGYTF
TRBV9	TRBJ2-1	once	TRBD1	TGTGCCAGCAGCGAGACAGGGGGATACAATGAGCAGTTCTTC	CASSETGGYNEQFF
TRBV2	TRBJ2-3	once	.	TGTGCCAGCACCATTACAACAGGGGGAGGGCCTTACGGCACAGATACGCAGTATTTT	CASTITTGGGPYGTDTQYF
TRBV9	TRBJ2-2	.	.	TGTGCCAGCACCCGGTCAGGGGTGAACACCGGGGAGCTGTTTTTT	CASTRSGVNTGELFF
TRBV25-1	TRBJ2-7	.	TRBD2	TGTGCCAGCAGTGAACTACTAGCGGGAGGTAGGAGCTCCTACGAGCAGTACTTC	CASSELLAGGRSSYEQYF
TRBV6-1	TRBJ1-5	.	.	TGTGCCAGCAGTGAAGGGGCTGGCAGGGCTAAACCCCAGCCCCAGCATTTT	CASSEGAGRAKPQPQHF
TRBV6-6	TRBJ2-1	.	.	TGTGCCAGCAGTTACGCGGAGGGCATCTATGAGCAGTTCTTC	CASSYAEGIYEQFF
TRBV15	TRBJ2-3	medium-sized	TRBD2	TGTGCCACCAGTGTCTCGGGAGGTATCACAGATACGCAGTATTTT	CATSVSGGITDTQYF
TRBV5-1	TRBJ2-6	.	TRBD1	TGCGCCAGCCAGGGACAGGGGGCTGGGGCCAACGTCCTGACTTTC	CASQGQGAGANVLTF
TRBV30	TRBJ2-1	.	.	TGTGCCTGGAGCGGGCATCGGGCGGGGGAGCAGTTCTTC	CAWSGHRAGEQFF
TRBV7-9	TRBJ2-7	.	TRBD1	TGTGCCAGCAGCTTCGGGACAGGAGCCTACGAGCAGTACTTC	CASSFGTGAYEQYF
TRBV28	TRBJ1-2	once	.	TGTGCCAGCAGTGAGCTCTTTAACTATGGCTACACCTTC	CASSELFNYGYTF
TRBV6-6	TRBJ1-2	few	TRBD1	TGTGCCAGCAGTTCGGGACAGGGGAGGGGCTACACCTTC	CASSSGQGRGYTF
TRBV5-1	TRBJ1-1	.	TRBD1	TGCGCCAGCAGCGTACAGGGGATGAACACTGAAGCTTTCTTT	CASSVQGMNTEAFF
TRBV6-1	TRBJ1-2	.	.	TGTGCCAGCAGAGAGACAGCCGACTATGGCTACACCTTC	CASRETADYGYTF
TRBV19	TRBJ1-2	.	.	TGTGCCAGTAGTCTAAAGCTCCTCGGTGGTGGCTACACCTTC	CASSLKLLGGGYTF
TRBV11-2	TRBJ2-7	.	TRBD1	TGTGCCAGCAGCTTGGGACAGGGCCACGAGCAGTACTTC	CASSLGQGHEQYF
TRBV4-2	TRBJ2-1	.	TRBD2	TGTGCCAGCAGCCAAGTAGCGGGAGGGTCCTACAATGAGCAGTTCTTC	CASSQVAGGSYNEQFF
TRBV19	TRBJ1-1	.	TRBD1	TGTGCCAGTAGTATCCAGAGGGGGCGGAAGAACACTGAAGCTTTCTTT	CASSIQRGRKNTEAFF
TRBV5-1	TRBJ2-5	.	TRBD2	TGCGCCAGCAGCACGGAGATCGCGGGGGGCGAAGAGACCCAGTACTTC	CASSTEIAGGEETQYF
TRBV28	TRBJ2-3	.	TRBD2	TGTGCCAGCAGTTCCGGGACTAGCGGGACAGATACGCAGTATTTT	CASSSGTSGTDTQYF
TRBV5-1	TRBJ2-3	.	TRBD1	TGCGCCAGCAGCCGTCGGGGACAGGGGGCCTTTACTAGCACAGATACGCAGTATTTT	CASSRRGQGAFTSTDTQYF
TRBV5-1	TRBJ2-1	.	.	TGCGCCAGCAGCTTGGCCGGAGGGAGGTACAATGAGCAGTTCTTC	CASSLAGGRYNEQFF
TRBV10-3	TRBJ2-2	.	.	TGTGCCATCAGTGAGTCGCTTGTCGGCGGGGCGAACACCGGGGAGCTGTTTTTT	CAISESLVGGANTGELFF
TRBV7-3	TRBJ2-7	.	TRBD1	TGTGCCAGCAGCCCTCCCCTGGACAGGTCCTACGAGCAGTACTTC	CASSPPLDRSYEQYF
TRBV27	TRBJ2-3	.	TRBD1	TGTGCCAGCAGGGGAACCGGGACAGGGGACACAGATACGCAGTATTTT	CASRGTGTGDTDTQYF
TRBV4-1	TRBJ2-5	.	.	TGCGCCAGCAGCCATTGGGGCCCGGGACTCTCGAACCAAGAGACCCAGTACTTC	CASSHWGPGLSNQETQYF
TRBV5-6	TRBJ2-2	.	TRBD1	TGTGCCAGCAGCTTACGGGACAGGGATAAGAACACCGGGGAGCTGTTTTTT	CASSLRDRDKNTGELFF
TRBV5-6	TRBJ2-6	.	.	TGTGCCAGCGTGGGACATCCACTCTCTGGGGCCAACGTCCTGACTTTC	CASVGHPLSGANVLTF
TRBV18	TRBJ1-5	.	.	TGTGCCAGCTCACCGCGGAGGGATGGCAATCAGCCCCAGCATTTT	CASSPRRDGNQPQHF
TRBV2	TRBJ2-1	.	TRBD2	TGTGCCAGCCTAACCCTCACGGGACTAGCGGGAGGGCCTGGCGATGAGCAGTTCTTC	CASLTLTGLAGGPGDEQFF
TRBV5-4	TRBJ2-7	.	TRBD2	TGTGCCAGCAGCCACTACGGGGGGGTCGTGCACGAGCAGTACTTC	CASSHYGGVVHEQYF
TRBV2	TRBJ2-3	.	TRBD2	TGTGCCAGCAGTGACACGGGGGGGGACACAGATACGCAGTATTTT	CASSDTGGDTDTQYF
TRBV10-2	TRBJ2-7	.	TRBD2	TGCGCCAGCAGCTGGACTAGCGGAAGCTACGAGCAGTACTTC	CASSWTSGSYEQYF
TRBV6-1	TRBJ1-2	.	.	TGTGCCAGCAGCCGAGACAGCTCGGGCTATGGCTACACCTTC	CASSRDSSGYGYTF
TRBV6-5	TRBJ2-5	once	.	TGTGCCAGCAGTTACGAACAGGGAAGGGAGACCCAGTACTTC	CASSYEQGRETQYF